Listed below are T cell receptor beta chains from one sample, sequenced in a study of cytomegalovirus exposure and HLA in healthy donors. Repertoires were generated with immunoSEQ multiplex PCR, while TCRdb's copy carries only in-frame clones and drops some. The sample yields 150,000 to 200,000 clones, approximately 80% seen once. The sample was PBMCs. The receptors originated from a male donor in good health and CMV-seronegative. The CDR3 runs from the conserved cysteine through the conserved F or W. D genes are given only for firm matches. Size values are once, few and many counts, or a class for expanded clones, and some rows have none.

j_call: TRBJ1-2
v_call: TRBV5-6
clone_size: few
d_call: TRBD1
cdr3_aa: CASSPGTDGYTF

j_call: TRBJ2-1
v_call: TRBV5-6
clone_size: NA
d_call: TRBD2
cdr3_aa: CASSSLPQLAGVRGNEQFF

j_call: TRBJ2-2
v_call: TRBV18
clone_size: NA
d_call: TRBD2
cdr3_aa: CASSRELAGDTLTGELFF

j_call: TRBJ1-5
v_call: TRBV18
clone_size: NA
d_call: TRBD1
cdr3_aa: CASSVQGASQPQHF

j_call: TRBJ2-1
v_call: TRBV10-3
clone_size: few
d_call: TRBD1
cdr3_aa: CAVGQGAYNEQFF

j_call: TRBJ2-2
v_call: TRBV7-2
clone_size: NA
d_call: NA
cdr3_aa: CASSPGKNTGELFF

j_call: TRBJ1-1
v_call: TRBV7-2
clone_size: NA
d_call: TRBD1
cdr3_aa: CASSLALRQGTEAFF

j_call: TRBJ2-3
v_call: TRBV30
clone_size: NA
d_call: TRBD1
cdr3_aa: CAWSVRGQGGDTQYF

j_call: TRBJ2-1
v_call: TRBV4-3
clone_size: NA
d_call: TRBD2
cdr3_aa: CASSQRWASGNYNEQFF

j_call: TRBJ2-5
v_call: TRBV28
clone_size: NA
d_call: TRBD2
cdr3_aa: CASSLRLAGQETQYF

j_call: TRBJ2-7
v_call: TRBV7-2
clone_size: NA
d_call: NA
cdr3_aa: CASSYDTYEQYF

j_call: TRBJ2-1
v_call: TRBV7-9
clone_size: NA
d_call: NA
cdr3_aa: CASSFSYLSSYNEQFF

j_call: TRBJ2-1
v_call: TRBV5-1
clone_size: few
d_call: TRBD2
cdr3_aa: CASSPLAGGNEQFF

j_call: TRBJ2-3
v_call: TRBV5-4
clone_size: NA
d_call: NA
cdr3_aa: CASSLRGTDTQYF

j_call: TRBJ2-3
v_call: TRBV27
clone_size: few
d_call: NA
cdr3_aa: CASSGGVWSDTQYF

j_call: TRBJ1-5
v_call: TRBV4-1
clone_size: NA
d_call: TRBD1
cdr3_aa: CASSEDRQSATQHF

j_call: TRBJ2-1
v_call: TRBV30
clone_size: NA
d_call: TRBD2
cdr3_aa: CAWSVEAGTPRYNEQFF

j_call: TRBJ2-7
v_call: TRBV5-1
clone_size: NA
d_call: TRBD1
cdr3_aa: CASSSDRASYEQYF

j_call: TRBJ2-3
v_call: TRBV27
clone_size: NA
d_call: TRBD2
cdr3_aa: CASSSSLVAGGGTDTQYF

j_call: TRBJ1-5
v_call: TRBV2
clone_size: NA
d_call: NA
cdr3_aa: CASAGDLSNQPQHF

j_call: TRBJ2-1
v_call: TRBV6-1
clone_size: few
d_call: NA
cdr3_aa: CASSDRRVNEQFF

j_call: TRBJ2-7
v_call: TRBV5-1
clone_size: NA
d_call: NA
cdr3_aa: CASSSTSWEQYF

j_call: NA
v_call: TRBV9
clone_size: NA
d_call: TRBD1
cdr3_aa: CASSVEGTENYEQYF

j_call: TRBJ1-1
v_call: TRBV19
clone_size: NA
d_call: NA
cdr3_aa: CASSIGSIPEAFF

j_call: TRBJ2-7
v_call: TRBV6-6
clone_size: NA
d_call: TRBD1
cdr3_aa: CASSWGRGSYEQYF

j_call: TRBJ1-1
v_call: TRBV28
clone_size: NA
d_call: NA
cdr3_aa: CASSLYQRNTEAFF

j_call: TRBJ1-2
v_call: TRBV7-2
clone_size: few
d_call: NA
cdr3_aa: CASSLAYRDGYTF

j_call: TRBJ2-2
v_call: TRBV7-9
clone_size: NA
d_call: TRBD1
cdr3_aa: CASSRDRGITGELFF

j_call: TRBJ2-1
v_call: TRBV10-2
clone_size: NA
d_call: NA
cdr3_aa: CASRLPGAESSYNEQFF

j_call: TRBJ1-2
v_call: TRBV5-1
clone_size: NA
d_call: TRBD1
cdr3_aa: CASSLAGGNYGYTF

j_call: TRBJ1-2
v_call: TRBV5-4
clone_size: few
d_call: NA
cdr3_aa: CASTLDSPNYGYTF

j_call: TRBJ2-3
v_call: TRBV18
clone_size: NA
d_call: NA
cdr3_aa: CASSPRTNDPTDTQYF

j_call: TRBJ2-1
v_call: TRBV7-2
clone_size: NA
d_call: TRBD2
cdr3_aa: CASSLDYNSGRGEQFF

j_call: TRBJ1-2
v_call: TRBV6-5
clone_size: NA
d_call: NA
cdr3_aa: CASFSGAGYTF